These T cell receptor beta chains were read from a single sample in a study of blood T cell repertoires in COVID-19. The method was immunoSEQ multiplex PCR; TCRdb's version includes in-frame clones alone and lacks a portion of them. The sample records 200,000 to 250,000 clones, 70% to 90% being singletons. Sequences were obtained from PBMCs or T cells enriched from blood (not recorded which). The receptors stem from a woman aged 45-60 years with acute COVID-19. CDR3s include the opening cysteine and the closing phenylalanine or tryptophan. The order of the fields is CDR3 protein, CDR3 DNA, V gene, clone size, D gene, J gene. A D gene is named only where the DNA matches it firmly. Only some rows state a clone size, as once, few, many or a class for expanded clones.

CDR3aa: CASSLELASYEQYF
CDR3nt: TGTGCCAGCAGCTTGGAACTAGCATCTTACGAGCAGTACTTC
v_gene: TRBV5-6
abundance: .
d_gene: .
j_gene: TRBJ2-7

CDR3aa: CSVESGGGFF
CDR3nt: TGCAGCGTTGAGAGCGGAGGAGGGTTCTTC
v_gene: TRBV29-1
abundance: .
d_gene: .
j_gene: TRBJ2-1

CDR3aa: CAWSVLSDTQYF
CDR3nt: TGTGCCTGGAGTGTTTTGTCGGATACGCAGTATTTT
v_gene: TRBV30
abundance: .
d_gene: .
j_gene: TRBJ2-3

CDR3aa: CASRPRQGGEQFF
CDR3nt: TGTGCCAGCAGGCCCCGGCAGGGCGGTGAGCAGTTCTTC
v_gene: TRBV27
abundance: .
d_gene: .
j_gene: TRBJ2-1

CDR3aa: CASSPSLNTEAFF
CDR3nt: TGTGCCAGCAGCCCATCATTGAACACTGAAGCTTTCTTT
v_gene: TRBV11-3
abundance: .
d_gene: .
j_gene: TRBJ1-1

CDR3aa: CASSQDREAFF
CDR3nt: TGTGCCAGCAGCCAAGACAGGGAAGCTTTCTTT
v_gene: TRBV4-2
abundance: once
d_gene: .
j_gene: TRBJ1-1

CDR3aa: CASSYAGQGYHEQYF
CDR3nt: TGTGCCAGCAGTTATGCGGGACAGGGTTACCACGAGCAGTACTTC
v_gene: TRBV6-5
abundance: .
d_gene: TRBD1
j_gene: TRBJ2-7

CDR3aa: CASSTPREGATDTQYF
CDR3nt: TGTGCCAGCAGTACCCCCCGTGAGGGGGCAACAGATACGCAGTATTTT
v_gene: TRBV5-6
abundance: .
d_gene: TRBD1
j_gene: TRBJ2-3

CDR3aa: CASSSPPGLAGSEEQYF
CDR3nt: TGCGCCAGCAGCTCCCCTCCGGGACTAGCGGGTTCGGAAGAGCAGTACTTC
v_gene: TRBV5-1
abundance: few
d_gene: TRBD2
j_gene: TRBJ2-7

CDR3aa: CASSQDSGTYNEQFF
CDR3nt: TGTGCCAGCAGCCAAGACAGCGGGACTTACAATGAGCAGTTCTTC
v_gene: TRBV14
abundance: .
d_gene: TRBD2
j_gene: TRBJ2-1

CDR3aa: CASSLYPRSDTQYF
CDR3nt: TGTGCCAGCAGCTTATATCCTAGGTCAGATACGCAGTATTTT
v_gene: TRBV11-3
abundance: once
d_gene: .
j_gene: TRBJ2-3

CDR3aa: CASSYGQGNGYTF
CDR3nt: TGTGCCAGCAGTTACGGGCAGGGGAATGGCTACACCTTC
v_gene: TRBV6-2/TRBV6-3
abundance: .
d_gene: .
j_gene: TRBJ1-2

CDR3aa: CASSLGLSTDTQYF
CDR3nt: TGTGCCAGCAGTTTGGGACTCTCGACAGATACGCAGTATTTT
v_gene: TRBV9
abundance: .
d_gene: .
j_gene: TRBJ2-3

CDR3aa: CASSGGLALYNEQFF
CDR3nt: TGTGCCAGCAGCGGGGGACTAGCGCTCTATAATGAGCAGTTCTTC
v_gene: TRBV9
abundance: .
d_gene: TRBD2
j_gene: TRBJ2-1

CDR3aa: CASSLKVRANTEAFF
CDR3nt: TGTGCCAGCAGTTTGAAAGTCCGAGCGAACACTGAAGCTTTCTTT
v_gene: TRBV28
abundance: .
d_gene: .
j_gene: TRBJ1-1

CDR3aa: CASTPSRDTQYF
CDR3nt: TGTGCCAGCACCCCAAGCAGGGATACGCAGTATTTT
v_gene: TRBV9
abundance: .
d_gene: .
j_gene: TRBJ2-3

CDR3aa: CAWMGAGTGTYEQYF
CDR3nt: TGTGCCTGGATGGGCGCCGGGACAGGGACCTACGAGCAGTACTTC
v_gene: TRBV30
abundance: .
d_gene: TRBD1
j_gene: TRBJ2-7

CDR3aa: CASSLAGLAGGPLSYNEQFF
CDR3nt: TGTGCCAGCAGCTTGGCCGGTCTAGCGGGAGGGCCTTTATCCTACAATGAGCAGTTCTTC
v_gene: TRBV5-5
abundance: .
d_gene: TRBD2
j_gene: TRBJ2-1

CDR3aa: CASSRHVNTEAFF
CDR3nt: TGTGCCAGCAGCAGACACGTGAACACTGAAGCTTTCTTT
v_gene: TRBV28
abundance: once
d_gene: .
j_gene: TRBJ1-1

CDR3aa: CASSLEAGNYGYTF
CDR3nt: TGTGCCAGCAGTTTAGAAGCAGGGAACTATGGCTACACCTTC
v_gene: TRBV27
abundance: .
d_gene: .
j_gene: TRBJ1-2

CDR3aa: CASRSDYYSYEQYF
CDR3nt: TGTGCCAGCAGATCGGACTACTACTCCTACGAGCAGTACTTC
v_gene: TRBV27
abundance: .
d_gene: .
j_gene: TRBJ2-7

CDR3aa: CASSQARYEQYF
CDR3nt: TGTGCCAGCAGCCAAGCGAGGTACGAGCAGTACTTC
v_gene: TRBV4-2
abundance: .
d_gene: .
j_gene: TRBJ2-7

CDR3aa: CASSLSVNEQFF
CDR3nt: TGTGCCAGCAGTTTATCAGTCAATGAGCAGTTCTTC
v_gene: TRBV28
abundance: .
d_gene: .
j_gene: TRBJ2-1

CDR3aa: CASSFGGGSTSTDTQYF
CDR3nt: TGTGCCAGCAGTTTCGGGGGGGGCAGCACTAGCACAGATACGCAGTATTTT
v_gene: TRBV27
abundance: .
d_gene: TRBD2
j_gene: TRBJ2-3

CDR3aa: CASSHQAGETYEQYF
CDR3nt: TGCGCCAGCAGCCATCAGGCGGGGGAGACCTACGAGCAGTACTTC
v_gene: TRBV4-1
abundance: .
d_gene: TRBD2
j_gene: TRBJ2-7

CDR3aa: CASSPGTGATNYGYTF
CDR3nt: TGTGCCAGCAGCCCCGGGACAGGGGCGACTAACTATGGCTACACCTTC
v_gene: TRBV7-9
abundance: .
d_gene: TRBD1
j_gene: TRBJ1-2

CDR3aa: CASRPGGGRSNTGELFF
CDR3nt: TGCGCCAGCCGCCCCGGCGGCGGGAGGTCCAACACCGGGGAGCTGTTTTTT
v_gene: TRBV5-1
abundance: .
d_gene: TRBD2
j_gene: TRBJ2-2

CDR3aa: CASTPIAPLYSYNEQFF
CDR3nt: TGTGCCAGCACCCCCATAGCGCCACTATACTCCTACAATGAGCAGTTCTTC
v_gene: TRBV27
abundance: .
d_gene: .
j_gene: TRBJ2-1

CDR3aa: CASSHLAANTGELFF
CDR3nt: TGTGCCAGCAGCCATCTAGCGGCGAACACCGGGGAGCTGTTTTTT
v_gene: TRBV11-3
abundance: .
d_gene: TRBD2
j_gene: TRBJ2-2

CDR3aa: CASSTTGTGPYGYTF
CDR3nt: TGCGCCAGCAGCACCACAGGGACAGGTCCCTATGGCTACACCTTC
v_gene: TRBV5-1
abundance: .
d_gene: TRBD1
j_gene: TRBJ1-2

CDR3aa: CASSLTERNEKLFF
CDR3nt: TGTGCCAGCAGCTTGACAGAAAGAAATGAAAAACTGTTTTTT
v_gene: TRBV11-2
abundance: .
d_gene: .
j_gene: TRBJ1-4

CDR3aa: CASSAGLAGEGETQYF
CDR3nt: TGTGCCAGCAGCGCCGGACTAGCGGGAGAGGGTGAGACCCAGTACTTC
v_gene: TRBV9
abundance: .
d_gene: TRBD2
j_gene: TRBJ2-5

CDR3aa: CSASFFGGNYGYTF
CDR3nt: TGCAGTGCTAGTTTTTTTGGGGGGAACTATGGCTACACCTTC
v_gene: TRBV20-1
abundance: .
d_gene: .
j_gene: TRBJ1-2

CDR3aa: CASSTWAGVSQPQHF
CDR3nt: TGTGCCAGTAGTACCTGGGCAGGTGTGAGTCAGCCCCAGCATTTT
v_gene: TRBV19
abundance: .
d_gene: .
j_gene: TRBJ1-5

CDR3aa: CASSLVGQGATNTGELFF
CDR3nt: TGCGCCAGCAGCTTGGTAGGACAGGGGGCTACGAACACCGGGGAGCTGTTTTTT
v_gene: TRBV5-1
abundance: .
d_gene: TRBD1
j_gene: TRBJ2-2

CDR3aa: CASSIFPGGNQPQHF
CDR3nt: TGTGCCAGCTCAATTTTCCCCGGGGGTAATCAGCCCCAGCATTTT
v_gene: TRBV18
abundance: .
d_gene: .
j_gene: TRBJ1-5

CDR3aa: CASSLAGQGAGSGYTF
CDR3nt: TGTGCCAGCAGCTTAGCGGGACAGGGGGCAGGTTCTGGCTACACCTTC
v_gene: TRBV7-9
abundance: .
d_gene: TRBD1
j_gene: TRBJ1-2

CDR3aa: CASSFRTGFWETQYF
CDR3nt: TGTGCCAGTAGTTTTCGAACAGGGTTTTGGGAGACCCAGTACTTC
v_gene: TRBV19
abundance: once
d_gene: .
j_gene: TRBJ2-5

CDR3aa: CASSLDPRQPQHF
CDR3nt: TGTGCCAGCAGTTTAGACCCCAGGCAGCCCCAGCATTTT
v_gene: TRBV27
abundance: .
d_gene: .
j_gene: TRBJ1-5

CDR3aa: CSVKGTVGEAFF
CDR3nt: TGCAGCGTTAAAGGGACAGTTGGGGAAGCTTTCTTT
v_gene: TRBV29-1
abundance: few
d_gene: TRBD1
j_gene: TRBJ1-1

CDR3aa: CSVGQGSYEQYF
CDR3nt: TGCAGCGTTGGACAGGGGAGCTACGAGCAGTACTTC
v_gene: TRBV29-1
abundance: .
d_gene: TRBD1
j_gene: TRBJ2-7

CDR3aa: CASSNLGQGLNEQYF
CDR3nt: TGTGCCAGCTCAAATCTTGGACAGGGGCTAAACGAGCAGTACTTC
v_gene: TRBV18
abundance: once
d_gene: TRBD1
j_gene: TRBJ2-7

CDR3aa: CATSLRTSGGEQYF
CDR3nt: TGTGCCACCAGCCTACGGACTAGCGGGGGCGAGCAGTACTTC
v_gene: TRBV15
abundance: .
d_gene: TRBD2
j_gene: TRBJ2-7

CDR3aa: CASSQESGGRNEAFF
CDR3nt: TGTGCCAGCAGCCAGGAATCCGGGGGGCGGAATGAAGCTTTCTTT
v_gene: TRBV3-1/TRBV3-2
abundance: .
d_gene: .
j_gene: TRBJ1-1

CDR3aa: CASSPTSTVPSTDTQYF
CDR3nt: TGTGCCAGCAGCCCAACCTCGACAGTTCCCAGCACAGATACGCAGTATTTT
v_gene: TRBV27
abundance: .
d_gene: .
j_gene: TRBJ2-3

CDR3aa: CASASVYEQYF
CDR3nt: TGTGCCAGCGCTAGCGTCTACGAGCAGTACTTC
v_gene: TRBV2
abundance: .
d_gene: .
j_gene: TRBJ2-7

CDR3aa: CASSTTLAGTSGRRSTDTQYF
CDR3nt: TGTGCCAGCAGCACCACTCTAGCCGGGACTAGCGGGAGGAGAAGCACAGATACGCAGTATTTT
v_gene: TRBV7-9
abundance: .
d_gene: TRBD2
j_gene: TRBJ2-3

CDR3aa: CASSLRGSPGYTF
CDR3nt: TGTGCCAGCAGTTTAAGGGGCTCGCCGGGCTACACCTTC
v_gene: TRBV27
abundance: .
d_gene: .
j_gene: TRBJ1-2

CDR3aa: CASSLYPSNQPQHF
CDR3nt: TGTGCCAGCAGCTTATATCCTAGCAATCAGCCCCAGCATTTT
v_gene: TRBV7-9
abundance: .
d_gene: .
j_gene: TRBJ1-5

CDR3aa: CASRPRGGAPIVNEQFF
CDR3nt: TGTGCCAGCCGGCCGCGGGGGGGGGCCCCGATCGTCAATGAGCAGTTCTTC
v_gene: TRBV19
abundance: .
d_gene: TRBD2
j_gene: TRBJ2-1

CDR3aa: CASSPETGSRETQYF
CDR3nt: TGTGCCAGCTCACCAGAGACAGGGTCACGGGAGACCCAGTACTTC
v_gene: TRBV18
abundance: .
d_gene: TRBD1
j_gene: TRBJ2-5

CDR3aa: CASSLGNRAKYF
CDR3nt: TGTGCCAGCAGCTTGGGAAACAGGGCAAAGTACTTC
v_gene: TRBV7-2
abundance: once
d_gene: .
j_gene: TRBJ2-5

CDR3aa: CAIRPGTGGEQYF
CDR3nt: TGTGCCATCAGACCGGGGACGGGGGGAGAGCAGTACTTC
v_gene: TRBV10-3
abundance: many
d_gene: TRBD2
j_gene: TRBJ2-7